This T cell receptor beta chain was identified during a study of blood T cell repertoires in COVID-19. Overall study context: Sites across the United States, Italy and Spain contributed samples from acute and convalescent COVID-19. Sample material is recorded as cDNA or gDNA derived from T cells, B-cell-depleted T cells, or PBMCs.

Some clones are missing from TCRdb's copy, which holds only in-frame ones; the method was immunoSEQ multiplex PCR. The sample lists tens of thousands of clones, 90% seen once, with more than 0.4% in the top ten. Seattle's cohort entered during active infection and was followed longitudinally. This clone was seen once. The V end was cut by 5 bases, the J end by 9 bases, with 13 bases between. CDR3 length equals 11 residues. Germline CDR1 and CDR2: DFQATT and SNEGSKA (reference sequence). The source is a man over 45 with COVID-19, enrolled during active disease. This sequence joins TRBV20-1 and TRBJ1-1; D gene ambiguous. Specimen: peripheral blood. In DNA, the CDR3 is TGCAGTGCTTCGTCTTTGGCAAAAGCTTTCTTT. It codes for CSASSLAKAFF.